Below, one TCR beta chain is given with its context. What it binds is not known. Study-wide results and caveats: Larger-cohort validation covered only one TCR beta V-J rearrangement. Greatest tumor Treg TCR overlap was with tumor naive CD4+ cells.

Semi-nested PCR with Nested Universal Primer A followed constant-region reverse priming of full-length variable regions. MiXCR, applied by TCRdb to the 5' RACE reads, yields one record per CDR3 protein. The sample shows about 41,000 distinct CDR3 sequences, roughly 27% of them seen only once. The memory fraction was CD4+CD45RO+CD25- cells. V lost 0 bases and J lost 12, with 12 bases in between. Germline loops: CDR1 SEHNR, CDR2 FQNEAQ (reference sequence). CDR3 length: 12 amino acids. The source is a female donor with breast cancer. The source material was memory CD4+ T cells sorted from a lymph node. Subset here: memory CD4+ T cells, CD4+CD45RO+CD25-. The V call is TRBV7-9, the J call TRBJ2-7; D possibly corresponds to TRBD2 (5 bases). CDR3 residues: CASSLAGGEGYF. In DNA, the CDR3 is TGTGCCAGCAGCTTAGCTGGCGGTGAGGGGTACTTC.